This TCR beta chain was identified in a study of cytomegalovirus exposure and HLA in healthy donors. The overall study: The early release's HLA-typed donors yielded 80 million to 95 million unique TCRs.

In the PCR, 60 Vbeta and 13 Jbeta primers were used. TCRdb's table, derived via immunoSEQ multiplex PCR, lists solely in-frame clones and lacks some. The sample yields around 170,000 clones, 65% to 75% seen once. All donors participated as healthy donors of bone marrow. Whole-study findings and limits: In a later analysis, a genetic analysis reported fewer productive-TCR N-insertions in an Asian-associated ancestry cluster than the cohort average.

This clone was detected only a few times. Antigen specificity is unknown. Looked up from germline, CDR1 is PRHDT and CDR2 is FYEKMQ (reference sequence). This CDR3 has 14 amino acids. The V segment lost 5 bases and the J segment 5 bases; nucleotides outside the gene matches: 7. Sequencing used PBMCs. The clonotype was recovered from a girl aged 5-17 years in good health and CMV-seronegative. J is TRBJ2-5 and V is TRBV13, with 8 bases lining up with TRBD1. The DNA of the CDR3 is TGTGCCAGCAGCCGGGACAGGCCCGACGAGACCCAGTACTTC. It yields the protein CASSRDRPDETQYF.